The source of this TCR beta chain is a study of cytomegalovirus exposure and HLA in healthy donors. PCR employed 60 Vbeta and 13 Jbeta primers. Produced via immunoSEQ multiplex PCR; TCRdb's table is partial and in-frame only. The sample lists under 200,000 clones, more than 65% occurring once. The sample consisted of PBMCs. The sequence came from a man aged 50-59 years in good health and CMV-seropositive.

CDR3 coding DNA: TGTGCCAGCAGCTTCGTCCGGGACAGGGGACCCGAGACCCAGTACTTC. It specifies CASSFVRDRGPETQYF. The rearrangement uses TRBV7-8 and TRBJ2-5; 10 bases are a match to TRBD1. V lost 3 bases and J lost 5; bases outside the gene matches: 9. Germline lookup yields CDR1 SGHVS and CDR2 FQNEAQ. This CDR3 has 16 residues.